The present entry profiles one T cell receptor (beta chain) with its context. Its antigen remains unknown. CD45RO negativity and positive selection for CCR7 defined naive CD8 cells, a population that excluded terminally differentiated effector memory CD45RA+ cells. The study enrolled healthy HIV-negative adults without recent acute infections or vaccinations as donors. The V end lost 5 bases, the J end lost 8 bases, and 16 bases lay between the germline ends. The CDR3 runs 14 residues. From germline, CDR1 is SGHVS and CDR2 FQNEAQ. This sample stems from a study of shared clonotypes between healthy human individuals. Study as a whole: Three CD4 naive, three CD4 memory, two CD8 naive and one CD8 memory plate were used per donor. General study results and limits: Depth of sequencing was expected to influence donor clonotype sharing.

This table comes from immunoSEQ multiplex PCR, and its TCRdb copy is limited to in-frame clones, with some not included. The table has hundreds of thousands of clones, 90% to 95% seen once. The gene calls are TRBV7-8 and TRBJ2-1, with D unclear. This TCR derives from a young man in good health. The sequencing input was naive CD8+ T cells sorted from blood. The CDR3: CASSRGSPSDEQFF. In DNA, the CDR3 is TGTGCCAGCAGCCGAGGTAGCCCCAGCGATGAGCAGTTCTTC.